This T cell receptor (beta chain) was captured in a study of cytomegalovirus exposure and HLA in healthy donors. Study-level points and caveats: Association of a missense DCLRE1C variant with TCR beta V- and J-gene trimming was reported in a later analysis. A previous analysis found most TCR beta V segments productive roughly 87% or roughly 30% of the time.

Donors were ostensibly healthy at sampling, although undocumented immune exposures were probable. PCR involved 60 Vbeta and 13 Jbeta primers. Only in-frame clones appear in the TCRdb table, and some are missing; sequencing was by immunoSEQ multiplex PCR. The data show approximately 140,000 clones, approximately 80% seen once. The V and J ends lost 0 bases and 4 bases, in that order; junction bases with no gene match: 0. The CDR3 runs to 13 residues. Germline CDR1 is SGHRS and CDR2 is YFSETQ. Points on this clone: Its antigen is not identified.

Sequenced input: PBMCs. This clonotype was sampled from a male donor in good health and CMV-seropositive. J is TRBJ1-2 and V is TRBV5-1, with TRBD1 matching over 7 bases. The CDR3 reads CASSLGDSYGYTF. In nucleotides, the CDR3 is TGCGCCAGCAGCTTGGGGGACAGCTATGGCTACACCTTC.